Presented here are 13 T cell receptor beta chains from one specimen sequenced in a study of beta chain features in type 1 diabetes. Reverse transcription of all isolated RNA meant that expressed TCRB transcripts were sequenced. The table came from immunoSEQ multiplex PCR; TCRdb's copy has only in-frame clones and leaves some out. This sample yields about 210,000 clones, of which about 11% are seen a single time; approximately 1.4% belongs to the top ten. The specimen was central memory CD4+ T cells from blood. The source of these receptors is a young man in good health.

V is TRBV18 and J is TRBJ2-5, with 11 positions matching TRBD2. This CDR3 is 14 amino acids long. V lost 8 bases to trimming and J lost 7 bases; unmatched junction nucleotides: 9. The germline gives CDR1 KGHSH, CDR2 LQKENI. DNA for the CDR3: TGTGCCAGCACGACTAGCGGGGCTTCGGGGACCCAGTACTTC. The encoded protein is CASTTSGASGTQYF.

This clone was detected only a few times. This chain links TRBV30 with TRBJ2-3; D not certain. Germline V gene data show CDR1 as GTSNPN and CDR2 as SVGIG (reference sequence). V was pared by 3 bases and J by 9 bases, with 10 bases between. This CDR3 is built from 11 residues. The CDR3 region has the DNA TGTGCCTGGAGAGCTAAAAAGACGCAGTATTTT. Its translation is CAWRAKKTQYF.

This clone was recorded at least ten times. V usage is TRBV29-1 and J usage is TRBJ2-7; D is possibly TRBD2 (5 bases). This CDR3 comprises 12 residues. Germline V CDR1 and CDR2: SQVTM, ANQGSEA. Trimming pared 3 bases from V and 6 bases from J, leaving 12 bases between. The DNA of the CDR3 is TGCAGCGTTGAGACGGCGGGCGGCGAGCAGTACTTC. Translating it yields CSVETAGGEQYF.

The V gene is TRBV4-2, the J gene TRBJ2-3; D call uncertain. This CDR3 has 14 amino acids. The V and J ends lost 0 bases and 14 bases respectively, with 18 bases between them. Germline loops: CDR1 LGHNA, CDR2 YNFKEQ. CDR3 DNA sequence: TGTGCCAGCAGCCAAGATAAAAGCAGGCCGCAGCCGTATTTT. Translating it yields CASSQDKSRPQPYF.

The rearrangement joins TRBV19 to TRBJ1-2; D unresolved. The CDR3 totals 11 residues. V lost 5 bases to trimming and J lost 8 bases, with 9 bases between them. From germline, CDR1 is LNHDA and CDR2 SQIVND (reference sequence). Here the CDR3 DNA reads TGTGCCAGTAGTCCCTCGATCGGCTACACCTTC. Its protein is CASSPSIGYTF. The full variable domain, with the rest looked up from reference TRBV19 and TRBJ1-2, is DGGITQSPKYLFRKEGQNVTLSCEQNLNHDAMYWYRQDPGQGLRLIYYSQIVNDFQKGDIAEGYSVSREKKESFPLTVTSAQKNPTAFYLCASSPSIGYTFGSGTRLTVV.

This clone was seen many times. The CDR3 loop reads CAWSEGGNQETQYF. CDR3 nucleotides: TGTGCCTGGAGTGAGGGGGGAAACCAAGAGACCCAGTACTTC. The chain recombines TRBV30 with TRBJ2-5; TRBD1 or TRBD2 may be the D gene (6 bases each). The CDR3 covers 14 residues. Trimming stripped 1 base from V and 0 bases from J, with 9 bases between. Germline CDR1 GTSNPN, CDR2 SVGIG (reference sequence).

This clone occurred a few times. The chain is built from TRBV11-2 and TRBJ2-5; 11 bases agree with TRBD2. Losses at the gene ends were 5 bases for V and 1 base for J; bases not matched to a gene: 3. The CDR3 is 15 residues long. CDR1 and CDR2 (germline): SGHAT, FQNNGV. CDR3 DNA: TGTGCCAGCAGCCTAGGACTAGCGGGCCAAGAGACCCAGTACTTC. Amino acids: CASSLGLAGQETQYF.

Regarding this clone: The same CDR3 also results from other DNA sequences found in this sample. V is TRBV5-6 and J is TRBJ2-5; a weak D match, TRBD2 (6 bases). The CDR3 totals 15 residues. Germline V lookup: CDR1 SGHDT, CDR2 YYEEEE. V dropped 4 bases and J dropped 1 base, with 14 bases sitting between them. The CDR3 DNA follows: TGTGCCAGCAGCCCTACGGGAGTAGGCCAAGAGACCCAGTACTTC. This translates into CASSPTGVGQETQYF. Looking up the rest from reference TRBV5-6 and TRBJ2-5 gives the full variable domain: DAGVTQSPTHLIKTRGQQVTLRCSPKSGHDTVSWYQQALGQGPQFIFQYYEEEERQRGNFPDRFSGHQFPNYSSELNVNALLLGDSALYLCASSPTGVGQETQYFGPGTRLLVL.

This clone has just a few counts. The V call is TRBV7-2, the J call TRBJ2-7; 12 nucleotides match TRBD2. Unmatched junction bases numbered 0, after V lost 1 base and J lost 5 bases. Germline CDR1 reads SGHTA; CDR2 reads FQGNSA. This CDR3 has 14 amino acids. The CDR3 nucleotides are TGTGCCAGCAGCTTAGGGACTAGCGGGGACGAGCAGTACTTC. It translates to CASSLGTSGDEQYF.

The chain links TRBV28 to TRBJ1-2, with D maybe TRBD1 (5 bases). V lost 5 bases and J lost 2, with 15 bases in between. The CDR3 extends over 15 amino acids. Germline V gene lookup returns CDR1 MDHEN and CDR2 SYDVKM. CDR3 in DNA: TGTGCCAGCAGTCCCGCGGACACCGGCAACTATGGCTACACCTTC. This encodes CASSPADTGNYGYTF.

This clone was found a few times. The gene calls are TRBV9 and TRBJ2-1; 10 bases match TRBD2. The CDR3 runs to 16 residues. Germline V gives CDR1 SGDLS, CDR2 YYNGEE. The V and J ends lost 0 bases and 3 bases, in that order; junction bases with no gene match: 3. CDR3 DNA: TGTGCCAGCAGCGTAGCTGGGACTAGCGACTACAATGAGCAGTTCTTC. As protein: CASSVAGTSDYNEQFF.

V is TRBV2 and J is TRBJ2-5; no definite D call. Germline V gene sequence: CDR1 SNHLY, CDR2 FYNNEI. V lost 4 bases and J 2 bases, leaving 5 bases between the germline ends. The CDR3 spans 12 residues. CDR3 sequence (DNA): TGTGCCAGCAGTGTCGGTCAAGAGACCCAGTACTTC. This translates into CASSVGQETQYF.

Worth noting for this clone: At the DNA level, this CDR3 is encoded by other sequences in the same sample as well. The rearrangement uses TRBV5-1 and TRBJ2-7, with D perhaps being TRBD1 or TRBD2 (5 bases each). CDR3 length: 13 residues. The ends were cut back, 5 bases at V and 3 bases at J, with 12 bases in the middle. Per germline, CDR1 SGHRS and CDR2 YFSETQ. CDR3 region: CASSIEGLYEQYF. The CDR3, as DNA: TGCGCCAGCAGTATAGAGGGGCTCTACGAGCAGTACTTC. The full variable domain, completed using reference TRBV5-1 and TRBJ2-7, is KAGVTQTPRYLIKTRGQQVTLSCSPISGHRSVSWYQQTPGQGLQFLFEYFSETQRNKGNFPGRFSGRQFSNSRSEMNVSTLELGDSALYLCASSIEGLYEQYFGPGTRLTVT.